What follows are 10 T cell receptor beta chains derived from one specimen sequenced in a study of blood T cells in healthy people across ages (dated by TCRdb to the mid-2010s). The library was obtained by 5' RACE. The run used an Illumina HiSeq 2500. A second PCR of roughly 6 to 12 cycles was performed with a sample-barcoded 5' primer and a J-beta primer mix. The raw public reads went through TCRdb reprocessing: fastp at Q25, MiXCR clone calling, in-frame beta chains kept. Merged by CDR3 protein, the rows form single entries marked with the most common genes and DNA. This sample comprises about 670,000 distinct CDR3 sequences, over 40% of them detected only once. Clones ranked in the top ten supply 13% of the sample. The sample comprised blood. These receptors all come from a woman of 80 years or more in good health.

The chain carries TRBV5-1 and TRBJ2-1; 7 nucleotides line up with TRBD1. The closer fit of TRBJ2-7 to the DNA end suggests the J call may be wrong. The CDR3 length is 15 residues. Germline V gives CDR1 SGHRS, CDR2 YFSETQ. This CDR3 reads CASSVSGTDYNEQYF. CDR3 DNA sequence: TGCGCCAGCAGCGTATCCGGGACAGATTACAATGAGCAGTACTTC.

This clonotype was detected many times. The V and J genes are TRBV4-1 and TRBJ2-3; tentatively, D is TRBD1 or TRBD2 (5 bases each). The CDR3 is made up of 16 amino acids. V was cut by 3 bases and J by 4 bases, with 17 bases left in between. Germline V gene data show CDR1 as MGHRA and CDR2 as YSYEKL. CDR3 sequence (DNA): TGCGCCAGCAGCCAGAGTAGAGGGGATGGCCCAGATACGCAGTATTTT. Residues: CASSQSRGDGPDTQYF.

J is TRBJ1-1 and V is TRBV7-9; D is uncertain. V was trimmed by 0 bases and J by 6 bases, leaving 11 bases between them. This CDR3 contains 14 residues. Germline V gene data show CDR1 as SEHNR and CDR2 as FQNEAQ (reference sequence). For the CDR3, the DNA is TGTGCCAGCAGCTTAGCGGAGAGTCTGGCTGAAGCTTTCTTT. Translating it yields CASSLAESLAEAFF.

This rearrangement joins TRBV29-1 to TRBJ2-6, with D uncertain. The V end was cut by 7 bases, the J end by 0 bases, with 13 bases between. CDR3 length equals 15 residues. Germline CDR1 SQVTM, CDR2 ANQGSEA. CDR3 sequence reads: CSAHTRISGANVLTF. The CDR3 coding sequence is TGCAGCGCCCATACACGAATCTCTGGGGCCAACGTCCTGACTTTC.

This clonotype has at least ten counts. The chain joins TRBV7-2 to TRBJ2-2; 10 bases line up with TRBD2. The trim removed 5 bases at V and 7 bases at J, leaving 10 bases unmatched. In germline, CDR1 is SGHTA, CDR2 FQGNSA. The CDR3 has 16 amino acids. CDR3 sequence reads: CASSAPTLAGIGELFF. The CDR3 nucleotides read TGTGCCAGCAGCGCGCCTACACTAGCGGGGATCGGGGAGCTGTTTTTT.

This chain links TRBV29-1 with TRBJ1-2, with 8 bases identical to TRBD1. CDR3 length: 14 amino acids. The J segment lost 4 bases and the V segment lost 4 bases, leaving 8 bases of the junction unmatched. CDR1 SQVTM and CDR2 ANQGSEA come from the germline V gene. The CDR3 region is CSVVLGQGVYGYTF. The DNA for the CDR3 is TGCAGCGTTGTTCTAGGACAGGGAGTCTATGGCTACACCTTC.

This clonotype came up many times. J is TRBJ2-5 and V is TRBV7-9, with D tentatively TRBD1 (6 bases). CDR3 length equals 19 residues. V was pared by 0 bases and J by 1 base, with 21 bases between. Germline V gene lookup returns CDR1 SEHNR and CDR2 FQNEAQ (reference sequence). CDR3: CASSLAPSRDTPIQETQYF. The CDR3 DNA sequence: TGTGCCAGCAGCTTAGCCCCCTCAAGGGACACCCCTATCCAAGAGACCCAGTACTTC.

V is TRBV4-3 and J is TRBJ2-1; TRBD2 might be the D (6 bases). Near its end, the DNA agrees better with TRBJ2-7, so the J call may be wrong. The germline gives CDR1 LGHNA, CDR2 YSLEER. The CDR3 length is 15 residues. CDR3 residues: CASSQVKTGVCEQYF. CDR3 bases: TGCGCCAGCAGCCAGGTCAAGACGGGAGTTTGCGAGCAGTACTTC.

The chain uses TRBV24-1 and TRBJ2-3; either TRBD1 or TRBD2 may supply D (5 bases each). CDR3 length: 19 amino acids. Trimming shortened V by 5 bases and J by 0 bases, and 23 bases separated the two germline ends. Germline V gene sequence: CDR1 KGHDR, CDR2 SFDVKD. The CDR3 region is CATSVKFGSKGLSTDTQYF. The CDR3 DNA reads TGTGCCACCAGTGTGAAGTTTGGGAGTAAGGGGCTTAGCACAGATACGCAGTATTTT.

This clonotype was counted at least ten times. The J gene is TRBJ2-7, the V gene TRBV28, with 9 bases lining up with TRBD1. Germline V lookup: CDR1 MDHEN, CDR2 SYDVKM. There are 15 residues in the CDR3. V gave up 4 bases and J gave up 0 bases; unmatched junction bases: 4. In nucleotides, the CDR3 is TGTGCCAGCAGTTCACCGGGACAGGGCTCCTACGAGCAGTACTTC. It codes for CASSSPGQGSYEQYF.